These 24 T cell receptor beta chains were all obtained from the same sample, sequenced in a study of blood T cells in healthy people across ages. Primed by a sample-barcoded 5' primer and a J-beta primer mix, a second PCR proceeded for about 7 to 11 cycles. MiXCR, run by TCRdb on the 5' RACE reads, gives a single entry per CDR3 protein. The data contain about 1.5 million distinct CDR3 sequences, roughly 40% of them singletons. The specimen sequenced was blood. These receptors were obtained from a young woman in good health.

The V call is TRBV6-1, the J call TRBJ2-1; TRBD2 matches at 16 bases. V lost 5 bases to trimming and J lost 2 bases; unmatched junction nucleotides: 6. CDR3 length equals 18 residues. Germline V gene sequence: CDR1 MNHNS, CDR2 SASEGT. CDR3 sequence reads: CASSKGLAGGVPYNEQFF. The CDR3 DNA reads as TGTGCCAGCAGTAAGGGACTAGCGGGAGGGGTTCCCTACAATGAGCAGTTCTTC.

The chain is built from TRBV6-6 and TRBJ2-7, with 9 bases that match TRBD1. The CDR3 totals 15 residues. After removal of 0 bases from V and 6 bases from J, the junction contained 6 bases not matched to a gene. Per the germline V gene, CDR1 is MNHNY and CDR2 is SVGAGI (reference sequence). The CDR3 nucleotides read TGTGCCAGCAGTTACTCGGAACAGGGGGCAATCGAGCAGTACTTC. As protein: CASSYSEQGAIEQYF.

The J gene is TRBJ2-2, the V gene TRBV6-1; perhaps TRBD2 as D (5 bases). V was pared by 4 bases and J by 12 bases, with 18 bases between. Germline CDR1 and CDR2: MNHNS and SASEGT. The CDR3 covers 14 residues. The CDR3 DNA sequence: TGTGCCAGCAGTGGATCTTTAGCGCCGGAGAAGCTGTTTTTT. This gives the protein CASSGSLAPEKLFF.

This clonotype was picked up a small number of times. The V and J genes are TRBV6-1 and TRBJ2-3; D gene unclear. Trimming stripped 7 bases from V and 2 bases from J, with 10 bases between. Germline V CDR1 and CDR2: MNHNS, SASEGT. The CDR3 covers 13 residues. The CDR3: CASTGSITDTQYF. CDR3 bases: TGTGCCAGCACAGGAAGTATCACAGATACGCAGTATTTT.

V is TRBV10-3 and J is TRBJ2-2; 11 bases are a match to TRBD2. The V and J ends lost 10 bases and 2 bases, in that order; junction bases with no gene match: 9. This CDR3 has 16 amino acids. Germline V gives CDR1 ENHRY, CDR2 SYGVKD. For the CDR3, the DNA is TGTGCCACCGCGAAGGGGACTAGCGGTAACACCGGGGAGCTGTTTTTT. Translation gives CATAKGTSGNTGELFF.

This clonotype was counted between two and nine times. The J gene is TRBJ1-6, the V gene TRBV7-9; D is ambiguous. Germline-derived CDR1 and CDR2 are SEHNR and FQNEAQ (reference sequence). The CDR3 contains 16 residues. Trimming cost V 5 bases and J 11 bases, with 22 bases left between them. The CDR3 loop reads CASSPPTGSPNPPLHF. CDR3 sequence (DNA): TGTGCCAGCAGCCCCCCGACCGGGTCTCCGAACCCACCCCTCCACTTT.

V and J are TRBV5-1 and TRBJ2-3; D gene ambiguous. This CDR3 is built from 11 residues. CDR1 is SGHRS and CDR2 is YFSETQ in the germline V gene. With 4 bases removed from V and 12 bases from J, the gap between germline ends came to 12 bases. CDR3 in amino acids: CASSPDGAQYF. As DNA, the CDR3 is TGCGCCAGCAGCCCCGACGGTGCCCAGTATTTT. The variable domain in full, completed from reference TRBV5-1 and TRBJ2-3, reads KAGVTQTPRYLIKTRGQQVTLSCSPISGHRSVSWYQQTPGQGLQFLFEYFSETQRNKGNFPGRFSGRQFSNSRSEMNVSTLELGDSALYLCASSPDGAQYFGPGTRLTVL.

This chain joins TRBV29-1 and TRBJ2-7; TRBD1 aligns across 9 bases. The CDR3 loop spans 13 amino acids. V shed 6 bases and J 8 bases; nucleotides not matched to a gene: 11. Germline V gene sequence: CDR1 SQVTM, CDR2 ANQGSEA. CDR3 DNA: TGCAGCGTCGGAGAACAGGGGGCTGGGAAGCAGTACTTC. It specifies CSVGEQGAGKQYF.

This clonotype occurred a few times. This chain links TRBV7-2 with TRBJ2-7; 12 bases agree with TRBD2. The trim removed 5 bases at V and 4 bases at J, leaving 9 bases unmatched. The CDR3 is 16 residues long. The germline V gene encodes CDR1 SGHTA and CDR2 FQGNSA. Here the CDR3 reads CASSEGLAGMGYEQYF. The CDR3 DNA reads TGTGCCAGCAGCGAGGGACTAGCGGGTATGGGGTACGAGCAGTACTTC.

This clonotype was counted between two and nine times. The chain employs TRBV4-1 and TRBJ2-1; TRBD1 matches 9 bases. The V gene's germline CDR1 is MGHRA and CDR2 YSYEKL. CDR3 length: 15 residues. The V gene end was trimmed by 1 base and the J gene end by 4 bases; junction bases not matched to a gene: 2. CDR3 residues: CASSQAGQGYNEQFF. CDR3 DNA sequence: TGCGCCAGCAGCCAAGCAGGACAGGGGTACAATGAGCAGTTCTTC.

The J gene is TRBJ2-3, the V gene TRBV20-1; D is unresolved. The CDR3 totals 13 residues. The V and J ends lost 3 bases and 2 bases respectively, with 9 bases between them. The V gene's germline CDR1 is DFQATT and CDR2 SNEGSKA (reference sequence). CDR3 amino acids: CSASQPLTDTQYF. For the CDR3, the DNA is TGCAGTGCTAGTCAGCCTCTCACAGATACGCAGTATTTT.

The chain uses TRBV20-1 and TRBJ2-3, with 9 bases fitting TRBD2. CDR3 length equals 16 residues. V gave up 6 bases and J gave up 3 bases; unmatched junction bases: 13. CDR1 and CDR2 (germline): DFQATT, SNEGSKA (reference sequence). CDR3 DNA: TGCAGTGCCTCGGTGGGCGGGGGGGGCTCGACAGATACGCAGTATTTT. Amino acid sequence: CSASVGGGGSTDTQYF.

This clonotype appeared a few times. At one of its ends the junction is not consistent with the germline gene, which may arise from a read error. This sequence joins TRBV7-7 and TRBJ2-3; a weak D match, TRBD2 (7 bases). Germline loops: CDR1 SSHAT, CDR2 FNYEAQ (reference sequence). This CDR3 is built from 16 residues. As DNA, the CDR3 is TGTGCTAGCAGCTCGTCGGGGGGCAAATCAGGAGATACGCAGTATTTT. Protein sequence: CASSSSGGKSGDTQYF.

The chain combines TRBV6-5 with TRBJ2-1; D gene ambiguous. V was cut by 2 bases and J by 5 bases, with 7 bases left in between. The germline gives CDR1 MNHEY, CDR2 SVGAGI. The CDR3 consists of 13 residues. CDR3 amino acids: CASSYRAHNEQFF. The CDR3 DNA reads as TGTGCCAGCAGTTACCGGGCTCACAATGAGCAGTTCTTC.

This clonotype was seen more than once but under ten times. The chain has TRBV6-6 and TRBJ2-2; 7 positions match TRBD1. Germline V gene data show CDR1 as MNHNY and CDR2 as SVGAGI (reference sequence). The trim removed 11 bases at V and 0 bases at J, leaving 6 bases unmatched. The CDR3 contains 14 residues. The CDR3 sequence is CAGRQGANTGELFF. For the CDR3, the DNA is TGTGCCGGGAGACAGGGCGCGAACACCGGGGAGCTGTTTTTT.

The genes are TRBV6-5 and TRBJ2-7, with TRBD1 as a possible D gene (5 bases). The CDR3 is made up of 16 amino acids. Germline CDR1 MNHEY, CDR2 SVGAGI. V was trimmed by 7 bases and J by 1 base, leaving 20 bases between them. The CDR3 sequence is CASTYSGGHGSYEQYF. CDR3 bases: TGTGCCAGCACCTACTCGGGCGGACATGGGTCCTACGAGCAGTACTTC.

This clonotype has more than one count but fewer than ten. The V gene is TRBV18, the J gene TRBJ2-1, with 10 bases that match TRBD2. The J segment lost 5 bases and the V segment lost 2 bases, leaving 3 bases of the junction unmatched. CDR1 and CDR2 from the germline V gene are KGHSH and LQKENI. The CDR3 is 15 residues long. The CDR3 DNA follows: TGTGCCAGCTCACCAGAAGCGGGGGGGAACAATGAGCAGTTCTTC. Its protein is CASSPEAGGNNEQFF.

This clonotype occurred once. The chain links TRBV5-1 to TRBJ2-1; 7 bases agree with TRBD2. CDR3 size: 16 residues. CDR1 is SGHRS and CDR2 is YFSETQ in the germline V gene. V shed 2 bases and J 0 bases; nucleotides not matched to a gene: 5. The DNA for the CDR3 is TGCGCCAGCAGCTTTGAGTCGGGAGGCTCCTACAATGAGCAGTTCTTC. This codes for CASSFESGGSYNEQFF.

The chain is built from TRBV4-1 and TRBJ2-5; 8 positions agree with TRBD2. The germline CDR1 and CDR2 sequences are MGHRA and YSYEKL. The CDR3 loop spans 16 amino acids. V was pared by 0 bases and J by 11 bases, with 14 bases of the junction left unmatched. The CDR3 loop is CASSQEGRLASNEQYF. The CDR3, as DNA: TGCGCCAGCAGCCAAGAGGGTCGACTAGCGAGTAATGAGCAGTACTTC.

The rearrangement uses TRBV2 and TRBJ1-1; TRBD1 aligns across 11 bases. Germline CDR1 and CDR2: SNHLY and FYNNEI. With 8 bases clipped from V and 5 bases from J, the junction kept 10 bases outside the gene matches. The CDR3 consists of 15 residues. As DNA, the CDR3 is TGTGCCAGCCTCTCCGGGACAGGGGGAGGAACTGAAGCTTTCTTT. This gives the protein CASLSGTGGGTEAFF. The whole variable domain, filled in from reference TRBV2 and TRBJ1-1, reads EPEVTQTPSHQVTQMGQEVILRCVPISNHLYFYWYRQILGQKVEFLVSFYNNEISEKSEIFDDQFSVERPDGSNFTLKIRSTKLEDSAMYFCASLSGTGGGTEAFFGQGTRLTVV.

The chain has TRBV20-1 and TRBJ2-5; 14 bases agree with TRBD2. The better agreement between TRBJ2-1 and the DNA end casts doubt on the J call. The CDR3 is made up of 17 amino acids. Germline CDR1 DFQATT, CDR2 SNEGSKA (reference sequence). CDR3 sequence (DNA): TGCAGTGCTCGAAGGACTAGCGGGAGGCGGTACCAAGAGACCCAGTTCTTC. This gives the protein CSARRTSGRRYQETQFF.

The V call is TRBV16, the J call TRBJ2-7; 8 nucleotides align to TRBD2. Germline trimming cut 0 bases from V and 3 bases from J; bases unmatched to any gene: 1. Germline V gene sequence: CDR1 KGHSY, CDR2 FQNENV. This CDR3 is built from 14 residues. In DNA, the CDR3 is TGTGCCAGCAGCCAATCCGCGGGGGGCTACGAGCAGTACTTC. Translating it yields CASSQSAGGYEQYF.

This clonotype was counted a few times. The J gene is TRBJ2-1, the V gene TRBV9; 7 positions agree with TRBD2. Germline CDR1 reads SGDLS; CDR2 reads YYNGEE. J gave up 10 bases and V 3 bases, and 4 bases lay outside the gene matches. The CDR3 runs 12 residues. The CDR3 is CASSAGLTEQFF. Here the CDR3 DNA reads TGTGCCAGCAGCGCGGGACTAACAGAGCAGTTCTTC. The complete variable domain, with remaining parts taken from reference TRBV9 and TRBJ2-1, reads DSGVTQTPKHLITATGQRVTLRCSPRSGDLSVYWYQQSLDQGLQFLIQYYNGEERAKGNILERFSAQQFPDLHSELNLSSLELGDSALYFCASSAGLTEQFFGPGTRLTVL.

The chain combines TRBV15 with TRBJ2-7; D is tentatively TRBD1 or TRBD2 (5 bases each). Trimming took off 3 bases at V and 4 bases at J, with 13 bases between the two ends. Germline-derived CDR1 and CDR2 are LNHNV and YYDKDF (reference sequence). The CDR3 totals 14 residues. CDR3 DNA: TGTGCCACCAGCAGGGGGACGGAACTTTACGAGCAGTACTTC. This encodes CATSRGTELYEQYF. The whole variable domain, remainder taken from reference TRBV15 and TRBJ2-7, is DAMVIQNPRYQVTQFGKPVTLSCSQTLNHNVMYWYQQKSSQAPKLLFHYYDKDFNNEADTPDNFQSRRPNTSFCFLDIRSPGLGDTAMYLCATSRGTELYEQYFGPGTRLTVT.